This T cell receptor (beta chain) came from a study of patients and donors after allogeneic stem cell transplantation. Germline V gene sequence: CDR1 MNHEY, CDR2 SMNVEV (reference sequence). The CDR3 sequence is 13 residues long. Trimming removed 6 bases from V and 8 bases from J, with 13 bases in between. Each CDR3 protein is one row after TCRdb ran MiXCR on the RT-PCR reads. The sample carries roughly 140,000 distinct CDR3 sequences, approximately 37% recorded once. The clonotype originates from a human donor who was either an allogeneic HSCT recipient or a stem cell or donor lymphocyte infusion donor (not recorded which). It is not recorded whose cells these are; they may come from a transplant donor. What was sequenced was blood, either unsorted or a sorted T cell fraction (not recorded which). V is TRBV27 and J is TRBJ2-2, with D tentatively TRBD1 (7 bases). DNA of the CDR3: TGTGCCAGCAGCCAGACAGGGAGGGGGGAGCTGTTTTTT. This translates into CASSQTGRGELFF.